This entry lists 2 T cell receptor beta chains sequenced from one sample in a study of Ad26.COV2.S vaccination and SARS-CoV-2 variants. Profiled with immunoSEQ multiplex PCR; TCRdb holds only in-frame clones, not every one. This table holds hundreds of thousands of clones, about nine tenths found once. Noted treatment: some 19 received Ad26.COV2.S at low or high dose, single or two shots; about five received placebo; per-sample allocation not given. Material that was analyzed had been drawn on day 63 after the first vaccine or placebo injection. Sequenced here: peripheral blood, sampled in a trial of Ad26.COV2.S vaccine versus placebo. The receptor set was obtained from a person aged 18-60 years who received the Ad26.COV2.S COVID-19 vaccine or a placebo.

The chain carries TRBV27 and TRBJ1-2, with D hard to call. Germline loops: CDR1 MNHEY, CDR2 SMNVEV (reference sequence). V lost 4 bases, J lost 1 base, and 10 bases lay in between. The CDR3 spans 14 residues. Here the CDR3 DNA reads TGTGCCAGCAGTTCGTCCCCGGGTAACTATGGCTACACCTTC. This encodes CASSSSPGNYGYTF.

CDR3 bases: TGCGCCAGCAGCCAAGTAAGGGGAAGGGATGGATCACCCCTCCACTTT. It is translated as CASSQVRGRDGSPLHF. The gene calls are TRBV4-3 and TRBJ1-6; weak D call: TRBD1 (5 bases). The CDR3 runs 16 residues. Germline loops: CDR1 LGHNA, CDR2 YSLEER. V lost 1 base, J lost 10 bases, and 17 bases lay in between.